The 13 T cell receptor beta chains in this list originate from one sample, sequenced in a study of blood T cell repertoires in COVID-19. Sequenced by immunoSEQ multiplex PCR; TCRdb stores in-frame clones only, minus some. The table has tens of thousands of clones, almost 90% seen once. What was sequenced was peripheral blood. These receptors all come from a woman older than 75 with active or convalescent COVID-19.

This clone was counted a single time. The rearrangement uses TRBV7-9 and TRBJ2-7, with 8 nucleotides matching TRBD1. CDR3 length: 14 amino acids. V shed 5 bases, J shed 6 bases, and the junction held 9 bases outside the gene matches. Germline V gene lookup returns CDR1 SEHNR and CDR2 FQNEAQ (reference sequence). CDR3 nucleotides: TGTGCCAGCAGCGCCCAACAGGGGGTGATCGAGCAGTACTTC. Its protein is CASSAQQGVIEQYF.

The chain has TRBV6-5 and TRBJ2-1; D remains ambiguous. V lost 2 bases, J lost 6 bases, and 11 bases lay in between. The germline gives CDR1 MNHEY, CDR2 SVGAGI. The CDR3 loop spans 14 amino acids. In DNA, the CDR3 is TGTGCCAGCAGTTACCCTAGATCGCGCAATGAGCAGTTCTTC. Translation: CASSYPRSRNEQFF.

V and J are TRBV11-2 and TRBJ1-1; D gene unclear. Trimming cost V 3 bases and J 9 bases, with 14 bases left between them. The CDR3 length is 13 residues. Germline CDR1 is SGHAT and CDR2 is FQNNGV. CDR3 nucleotide sequence: TGTGCCAGCAGCTTGACCCAGCTGGGCCAAGCTTTCTTT. It is translated as CASSLTQLGQAFF.

The chain combines TRBV5-6 with TRBJ2-3; D perhaps matches TRBD2 (6 bases). The CDR3 has 15 amino acids. Germline assignment: CDR1 SGHDT and CDR2 YYEEEE. V lost 0 bases, J lost 0 bases, and 8 bases lay in between. The CDR3 bases are TGTGCCAGCAGCTTGGTACGGGGGAGCACAGATACGCAGTATTTT. It specifies CASSLVRGSTDTQYF. Full variable domain (remainder filled in from reference TRBV5-6 and TRBJ2-3): DAGVTQSPTHLIKTRGQQVTLRCSPKSGHDTVSWYQQALGQGPQFIFQYYEEEERQRGNFPDRFSGHQFPNYSSELNVNALLLGDSALYLCASSLVRGSTDTQYFGPGTRLTVL.

The chain uses TRBV10-3 and TRBJ1-1, with TRBD1 as a possible D gene (6 bases). The germline CDR1 and CDR2 sequences are ENHRY and SYGVKD. V lost 7 bases to trimming and J lost 0 bases, with 15 bases between them. CDR3 size: 15 residues. The CDR3 DNA sequence: TGTGCCATCACAAAGGGCAGGGGAGTGAACACTGAAGCTTTCTTT. Translated: CAITKGRGVNTEAFF.

V usage is TRBV27 and J usage is TRBJ2-2; D unresolved. The CDR3 length is 13 residues. Germline CDR1 and CDR2: MNHEY and SMNVEV (reference sequence). V was trimmed by 6 bases and J by 5 bases, leaving 10 bases between them. The CDR3 region has the DNA TGTGCCAGCAGGCGCACGTCTACCGGGGAGCTGTTTTTT. Translating gives CASRRTSTGELFF.

CDR3 nucleotides: TGTGCCAGCAGCGTCAGGGCTAATGAAAAACTGTTTTTT. This gives the protein CASSVRANEKLFF. The V and J genes are TRBV9 and TRBJ1-4; maybe TRBD1 (5 bases). CDR1 is SGDLS, CDR2 YYNGEE, per germline. The CDR3 sequence is 13 residues long. V lost 2 bases to trimming and J lost 3 bases, with 5 bases between them.

The J gene is TRBJ1-1, the V gene TRBV20-1; TRBD1 agrees at 9 bases. The germline V gene has CDR1 DFQATT and CDR2 SNEGSKA (reference sequence). V was clipped by 3 bases and J by 1 base; unmatched bases: 6. The CDR3 has 15 residues. The CDR3 DNA reads as TGCAGTGCTAGTGCACCGGGACAGGGGAACACTGAAGCTTTCTTT. It is translated as CSASAPGQGNTEAFF.

The CDR3 here is CASSLTGGRDTEAFF. The CDR3 DNA reads TGTGCCAGCAGCTTGACAGGGGGCCGGGACACTGAAGCTTTCTTT. The chain links TRBV7-3 to TRBJ1-1, with 10 bases lining up with TRBD1. The CDR3 length is 15 residues. V lost 3 bases and J lost 3; bases outside the gene matches: 4. Per germline, CDR1 SGHTA and CDR2 FQGTGA.

V usage is TRBV12-3 or TRBV12-4 and J usage is TRBJ1-2; unclear D gene. Deletions cut 1 base from V and 8 bases from J, with 8 bases between. The length of the CDR3 is 12 residues. The DNA for the CDR3 is TGTGCCAGCAGTTTAGGAGGGAGCGGCTACACCTTC. Its protein product is CASSLGGSGYTF.

Only one count was recorded for this clone. The V and J genes are TRBV29-1 and TRBJ1-1; TRBD1 matches at 8 bases. The CDR3 runs to 13 residues. With 3 bases clipped from V and 0 bases from J, the junction kept 0 bases outside the gene matches. Germline CDR1 SQVTM, CDR2 ANQGSEA. CDR3 region: CSVETGVNTEAFF. The CDR3, as DNA: TGCAGCGTTGAGACAGGGGTGAACACTGAAGCTTTCTTT.

This chain uses TRBV10-1 with TRBJ1-2, with a weak D call TRBD1 (5 bases). With 7 bases removed from V and 1 base from J, the gap between germline ends came to 16 bases. CDR3 size: 15 residues. CDR1 and CDR2 from the germline V gene are WNHNN and SYGVQD (reference sequence). The CDR3 here is CASKGMLPVNYGYTF. In nucleotides, the CDR3 is TGCGCCAGCAAGGGGATGTTACCCGTTAACTATGGCTACACCTTC.

DNA for the CDR3: TGTGCCAGTAGTGCCACGGACAGGGGGAACACTGAAGCTTTCTTT. Its translation: CASSATDRGNTEAFF. The rearrangement joins TRBV19 to TRBJ1-1, with 9 bases aligning to TRBD1. Germline V lookup: CDR1 LNHDA, CDR2 SQIVND (reference sequence). J lost 1 base, V lost 5 bases, and 5 bases had no gene match. CDR3 length: 15 amino acids.